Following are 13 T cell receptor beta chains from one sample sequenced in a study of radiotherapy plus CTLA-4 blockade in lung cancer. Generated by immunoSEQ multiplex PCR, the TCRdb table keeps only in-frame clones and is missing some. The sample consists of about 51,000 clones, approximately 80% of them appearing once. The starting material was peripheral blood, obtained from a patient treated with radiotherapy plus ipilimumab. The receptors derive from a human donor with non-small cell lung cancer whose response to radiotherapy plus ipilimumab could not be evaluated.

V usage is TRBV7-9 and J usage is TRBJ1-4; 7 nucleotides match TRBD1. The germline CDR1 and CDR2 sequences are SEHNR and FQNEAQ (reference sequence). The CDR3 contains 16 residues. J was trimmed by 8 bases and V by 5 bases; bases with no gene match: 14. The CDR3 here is CASSPRTGTVKEKLFF. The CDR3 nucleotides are TGTGCCAGCAGCCCGAGAACCGGGACAGTTAAGGAAAAACTGTTTTTT.

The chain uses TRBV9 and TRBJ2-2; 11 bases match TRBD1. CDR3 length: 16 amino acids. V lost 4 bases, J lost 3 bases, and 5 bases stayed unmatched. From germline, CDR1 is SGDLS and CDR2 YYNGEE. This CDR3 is CASSTGTGGYTGELFF. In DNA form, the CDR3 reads TGTGCCAGCAGCACCGGGACAGGGGGTTACACCGGGGAGCTGTTTTTT.

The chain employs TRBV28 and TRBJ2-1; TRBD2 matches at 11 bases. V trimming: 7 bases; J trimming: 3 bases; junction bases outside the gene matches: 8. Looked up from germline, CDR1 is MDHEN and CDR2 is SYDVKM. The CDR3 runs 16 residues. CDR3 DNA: TGTGCCAGCACCTCGGGACTAGCGGCAAACTACAATGAGCAGTTCTTC. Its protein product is CASTSGLAANYNEQFF.

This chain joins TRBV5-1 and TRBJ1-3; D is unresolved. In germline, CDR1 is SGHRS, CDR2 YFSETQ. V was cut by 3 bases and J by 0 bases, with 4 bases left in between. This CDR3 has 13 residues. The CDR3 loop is CASSYSSGNTIYF. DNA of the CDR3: TGCGCCAGCAGCTACAGCTCTGGAAACACCATATATTTT.

The CDR3 loop is CASSLSRWTYQETQYF. The CDR3 DNA is TGTGCCAGCAGCTTAAGCAGGTGGACTTATCAAGAGACCCAGTACTTC. The chain joins TRBV7-8 to TRBJ2-5; the D gene is possibly TRBD2 (5 bases). CDR1 is SGHVS, CDR2 FQNEAQ, per germline. V shed 2 bases and J shed 2 bases, with 15 bases lying between them. The CDR3 is 16 amino acids.

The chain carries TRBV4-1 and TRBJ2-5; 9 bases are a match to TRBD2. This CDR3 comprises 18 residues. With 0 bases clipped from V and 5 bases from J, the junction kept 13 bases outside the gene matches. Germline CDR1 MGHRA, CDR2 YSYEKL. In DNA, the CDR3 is TGCGCCAGCAGCCAAGATACGGGGGGCGGGAGGGCCTGGGAGACCCAGTACTTC. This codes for CASSQDTGGGRAWETQYF.

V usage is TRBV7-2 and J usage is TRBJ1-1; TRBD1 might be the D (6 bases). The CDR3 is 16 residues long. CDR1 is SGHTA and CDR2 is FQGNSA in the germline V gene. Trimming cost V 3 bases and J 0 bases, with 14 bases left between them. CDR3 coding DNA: TGTGCCAGCAGCTTTCCACCCACAGGGATGAACACTGAAGCTTTCTTT. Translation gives CASSFPPTGMNTEAFF. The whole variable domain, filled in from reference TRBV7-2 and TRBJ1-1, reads GAGVSQSPSNKVTEKGKDVELRCDPISGHTALYWYRQSLGQGLEFLIYFQGNSAPDKSGLPSDRFSAERTGGSVSTLTIQRTQQEDSAVYLCASSFPPTGMNTEAFFGQGTRLTVV.

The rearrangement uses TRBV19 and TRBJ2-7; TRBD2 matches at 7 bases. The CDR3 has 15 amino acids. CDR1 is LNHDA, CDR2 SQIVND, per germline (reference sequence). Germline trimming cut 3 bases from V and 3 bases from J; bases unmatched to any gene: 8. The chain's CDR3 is CASSISAGVGYEQYF. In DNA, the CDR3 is TGTGCCAGTAGTATTTCTGCGGGAGTCGGCTACGAGCAGTACTTC.

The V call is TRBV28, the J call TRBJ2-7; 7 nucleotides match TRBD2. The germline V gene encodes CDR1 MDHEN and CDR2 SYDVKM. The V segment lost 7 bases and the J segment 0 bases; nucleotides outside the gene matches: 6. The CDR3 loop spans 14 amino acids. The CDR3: CASKSGGSSYEQYF. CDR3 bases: TGTGCCAGCAAATCGGGCGGGAGCTCCTACGAGCAGTACTTC.

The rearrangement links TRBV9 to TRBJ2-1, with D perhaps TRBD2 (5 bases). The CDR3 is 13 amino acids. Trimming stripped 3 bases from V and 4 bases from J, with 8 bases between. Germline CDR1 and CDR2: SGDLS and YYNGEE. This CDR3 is CASSEDFYNEQFF. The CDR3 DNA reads TGTGCCAGCAGCGAGGACTTTTACAATGAGCAGTTCTTC.

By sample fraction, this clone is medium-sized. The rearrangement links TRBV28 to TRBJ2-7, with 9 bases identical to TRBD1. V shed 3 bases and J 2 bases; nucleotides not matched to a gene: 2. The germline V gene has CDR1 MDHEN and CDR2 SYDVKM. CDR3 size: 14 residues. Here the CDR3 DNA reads TGTGCCAGCAGTTTTACAGGGGGCGCCTACGAGCAGTACTTC. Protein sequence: CASSFTGGAYEQYF.

The CDR3, as DNA: TGTGCCAGCAGCAAACAGGACAGGGACCAGCCCCAGCATTTT. Encoded protein: CASSKQDRDQPQHF. This chain uses TRBV21-1 with TRBJ1-5; the table gives TRBD1 as D, unverified against the DNA. TRBV21-1 is given as a pseudogene. The CDR3 consists of 14 residues.

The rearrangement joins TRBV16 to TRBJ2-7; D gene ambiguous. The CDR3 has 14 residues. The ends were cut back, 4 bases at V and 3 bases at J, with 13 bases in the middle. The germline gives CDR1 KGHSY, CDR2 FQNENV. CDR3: CASSLNRQFYEQYF. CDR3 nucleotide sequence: TGTGCCAGCAGCCTCAATCGCCAGTTCTACGAGCAGTACTTC.